This T cell receptor (beta chain) originates from a study of read filtering for tumor transcriptome and immune sequencing. Study background: The cohort had about 16 men and more than 11 women aged about 45 to 90, mean about 70 years. Study-level points and caveats: In IR-seq, single-read clonotypes were 65% to 90% of clonotypes but approximately 3.5% of reads.

Points on this clonotype: Its antigen is unidentified.

V lost 9 bases and J 11 bases, leaving 16 bases between the germline ends. CDR1 is KGHDR, CDR2 SFDVKD, per germline. This CDR3 comprises 12 residues. Molecular barcoded adaptors covering alpha/delta and beta/gamma chains were used on approximately 400 ng RNA. TCRdb processed the reads anew with MiXCR; each CDR3 protein has one entry. The table records more than 55,000 distinct CDR3 sequences, 20% to 25% of them present only once. This clonotype originated in a donor at least 40 years old with multiple myeloma. This chain uses TRBV24-1 with TRBJ2-1, with TRBD2 as a possible D gene (6 bases). Sequenced: a population of CD138-negative cells sorted from bone marrow. The CDR3 coding sequence is TGTGCCACCTCCGGGGGATCGGGTCAGCAGTTCTTC. Amino acids: CATSGGSGQQFF.